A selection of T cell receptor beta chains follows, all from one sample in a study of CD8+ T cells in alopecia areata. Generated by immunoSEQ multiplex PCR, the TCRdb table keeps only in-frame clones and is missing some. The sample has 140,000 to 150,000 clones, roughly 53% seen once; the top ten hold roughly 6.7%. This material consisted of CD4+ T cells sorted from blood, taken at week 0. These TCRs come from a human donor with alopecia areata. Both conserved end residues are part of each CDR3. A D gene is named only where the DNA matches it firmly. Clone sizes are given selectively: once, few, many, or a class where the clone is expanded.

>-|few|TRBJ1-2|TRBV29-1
TGCAGCGTCTCGGACCGCTATGGCTACACCTTC
CSVSDRYGYTF
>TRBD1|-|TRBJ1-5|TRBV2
TGTGCCAGCAGTGAACGACGAGGGGGCAGTCAGCCCCAGCATTTT
CASSERRGGSQPQHF
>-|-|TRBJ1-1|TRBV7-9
TGTGCCAGCAGCTCACAGGGTATCACTGAAGCTTTCTTT
CASSSQGITEAFF
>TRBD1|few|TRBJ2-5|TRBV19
TGTGCCAGTAGTGCAACAGGGGGCGCGGAGACCCAGTACTTC
CASSATGGAETQYF
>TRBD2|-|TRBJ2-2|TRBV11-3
TGTGCCAGCAGCCCCGGAGGGCTAGCGGGTATCGCGAACACCGGGGAGCTGTTTTTT
CASSPGGLAGIANTGELFF
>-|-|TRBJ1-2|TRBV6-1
TGTGCCAGCAGTGTTCAGGGGACCTATGGCTACACCTTC
CASSVQGTYGYTF
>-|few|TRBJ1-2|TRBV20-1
TGCAGTGCTAGGGCCTATGGCTACACCTTC
CSARAYGYTF
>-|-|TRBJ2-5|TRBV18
TGTGCCAGCTCACCGAAGCAAGAGACCCAGTACTTC
CASSPKQETQYF
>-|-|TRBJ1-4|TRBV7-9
TGTGCCAGCTCCCAGGGGCGTGAAAAACTGTTTTTT
CASSQGREKLFF
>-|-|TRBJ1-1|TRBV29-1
TGCAGCGTTGAAGGGTTCGCGGCCATGAACACTGAAGCTTTCTTT
CSVEGFAAMNTEAFF
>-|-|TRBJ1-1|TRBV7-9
TGTGCCAGCAGCTTAGAGGAGGCTCCAGCTTTCTTT
CASSLEEAPAFF
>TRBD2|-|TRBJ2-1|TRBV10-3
TGTGCCATCAGCCCGCGGAGCGGGGGGACTTACAATGAGCAGTTCTTC
CAISPRSGGTYNEQFF
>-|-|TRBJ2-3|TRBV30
TGTGCCTGGAACCCCGGGGGAACTAGCACAGATACGCAGTATTTT
CAWNPGGTSTDTQYF
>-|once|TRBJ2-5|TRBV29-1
TGCAGCGTTGAAGATATAGGGGTCCCCCGGGAGACCCAGTACTTC
CSVEDIGVPRETQYF
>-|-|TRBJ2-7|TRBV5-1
TGCGCCAGCAGCTTTTTCCCAGGGCCGAACGAGCAGTACTTC
CASSFFPGPNEQYF
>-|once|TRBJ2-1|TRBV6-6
TGTGCCAGCAGTTACGAGGCCAGCTCCTACAATGAGCAGTTCTTC
CASSYEASSYNEQFF
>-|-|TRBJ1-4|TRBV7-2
TGTGCCAGCAGCTTAAGGCTTAATGAAAAACTGTTTTTT
CASSLRLNEKLFF
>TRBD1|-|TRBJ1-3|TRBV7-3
TGTGCCAGCAGCCCGGGGGACAGTGGAAACACCATATATTTT
CASSPGDSGNTIYF
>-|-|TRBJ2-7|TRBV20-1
TGCAGTGCTAGGAATCCCTACGAGCAGTACTTC
CSARNPYEQYF
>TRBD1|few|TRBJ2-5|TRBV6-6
TGTGCCAGCAGTTACGGACAGGGGAGCAAGGAGTACTTC
CASSYGQGSKEYF
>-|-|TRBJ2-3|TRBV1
TGCACCAGCAGCCAAGATAGACTAGCGGGGGTCACAGATACGCAGTATTTT
CTSSQDRLAGVTDTQYF
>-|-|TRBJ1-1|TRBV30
TGTGCCTGGAGTGCGAGAGGGATGAACACTGAAGCTTTCTTT
CAWSARGMNTEAFF
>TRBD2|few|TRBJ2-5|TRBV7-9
TGTGCCAGCAGCTTAGCCCCGGGACTAGCGGGCCAAGAGACCCAGTACTTC
CASSLAPGLAGQETQYF
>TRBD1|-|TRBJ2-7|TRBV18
TGTGCCAGCTCACCCAGACAGGGGTGGTACGAGCAGTACTTC
CASSPRQGWYEQYF
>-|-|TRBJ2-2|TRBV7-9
TGTGCCAGCAGCCGACAGGTTACCGGGGAGCTGTTTTTT
CASSRQVTGELFF
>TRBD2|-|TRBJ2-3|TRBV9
TGTGCCAGCAGCGTAGCCCTAGCGGGGCTTACGCAGTATTTT
CASSVALAGLTQYF
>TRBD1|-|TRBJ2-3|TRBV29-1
TGCAGCGTTGACGACAGGGTAACGCAGTATTTT
CSVDDRVTQYF
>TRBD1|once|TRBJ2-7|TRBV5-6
TGTGCCAGCAGCAGGCGGGTAGACAGGGCCTTC
CASSRRVDRAF
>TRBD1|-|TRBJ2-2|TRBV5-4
TGTGCCAGCAGCTTGGAGGGGGCGTTCCCCGGGGAGCTGTTTTTT
CASSLEGAFPGELFF
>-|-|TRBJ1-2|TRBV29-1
TGCAGCGTTGGCCAGAACTATGGCTACACCTTC
CSVGQNYGYTF
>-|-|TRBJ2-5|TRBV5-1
TGCGCCAGCAGCTTGACCAGGGAAGAGACCCAGTACTTC
CASSLTREETQYF
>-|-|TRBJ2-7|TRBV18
TGTGCCAGCTCACCAAAGTCAGCTCAGCCCTGGGAGCAGTACTTC
CASSPKSAQPWEQYF
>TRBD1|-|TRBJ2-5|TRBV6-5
TGTGCCAGCGGCTACAGGGGGGAGACCCAGTACTTC
CASGYRGETQYF
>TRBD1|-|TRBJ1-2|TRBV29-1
TGCAGCGTTGAAGTTGGACAGGGAGTCGGCTACACCTTC
CSVEVGQGVGYTF
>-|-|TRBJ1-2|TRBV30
TGTGCCTGGAGTGTACAGACTAACTATGGCTACACCTTC
CAWSVQTNYGYTF
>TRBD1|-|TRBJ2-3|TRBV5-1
TGCGCCAGTGCGAGCCGGGACAGAGACACAGATACGCAGTATTTT
CASASRDRDTDTQYF
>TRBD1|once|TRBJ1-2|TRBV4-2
TGTGCCAGCAGCCAAGATACAGGGGGCGCGGGGTATGGCTACACCTTC
CASSQDTGGAGYGYTF
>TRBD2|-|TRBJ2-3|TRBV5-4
TGTGCCAGCAGCCCGGGACTAGCGGGTACAGATACGCAGTATTTT
CASSPGLAGTDTQYF
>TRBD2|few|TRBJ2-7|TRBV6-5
TGTGCCAGCAGTACCCTAGCGGGCTCCTACGAGCAGTACTTC
CASSTLAGSYEQYF
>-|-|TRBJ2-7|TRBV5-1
TGCGCCAGCAGCTTGGAGGGAGCCGAGCAGTACTTC
CASSLEGAEQYF
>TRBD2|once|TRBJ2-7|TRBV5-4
TGTGCCAGCAGCTCAACAGGACTAGCGGGGGGCCCATCAACCTACGAGCAGTACTTC
CASSSTGLAGGPSTYEQYF
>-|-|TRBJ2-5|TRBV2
TGTGCCAGCAGTGATGTAGAGACCCAGTACTTC
CASSDVETQYF
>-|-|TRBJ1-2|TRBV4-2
TGTGCCAGCAGCCAAGACCCAGGGCCCTATGGCTACACCTTC
CASSQDPGPYGYTF
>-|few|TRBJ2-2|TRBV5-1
TGCGCCAGCAGGGGGGACACCGGGGAGCTGTTTTTT
CASRGDTGELFF
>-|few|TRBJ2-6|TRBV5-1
TGCGCCAGCAGCCCCACTTTCTCTGGGGCCAACGTCCTGACTTTC
CASSPTFSGANVLTF
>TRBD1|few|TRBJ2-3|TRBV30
TGTGCCTGGAGTGTCAAGGGGGCCACAGATACGCAGTATTTT
CAWSVKGATDTQYF
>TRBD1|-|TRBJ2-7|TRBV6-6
TGTGCCAGCAGCAAAGGCGGGACAGGGGATGGCGAGCAGTACTTC
CASSKGGTGDGEQYF